This T cell receptor beta chain was recorded in a study of vaccination and CD4 T cells after COVID-19. Study-wide background: The convalescents comprised six males and four females, two of them Hispanic. Overlapping spike peptides served as the stimulus for the cells. These peptides came from SARS-CoV-2 and from the common cold coronaviruses HCoV-NL63, HCoV-OC43 and HCoV-229E.

CDR1 is DFQATT, CDR2 SNEGSKA, per germline (reference sequence). V lost 1 base and J lost 4, with 16 bases in between. This CDR3 spans 15 amino acids. With respect to this clonotype: The target antigen is unknown.

Sequencing of the DNA from cultured CD4+ T cells was carried out with the Oncomine TCR Beta short-read assay. Genomic DNA was extracted from cultured CD4+ T cells. TCRdb called the PCR reads again in MiXCR, with one record for every CDR3 protein. The top ten clones hold more than 15% of a sample with under 9,500 distinct CDR3 sequences, approximately 52% of them seen once. Treatment here: roughly 11-day PBMC culture with coronavirus spike peptide pools or control peptides (ViraFEST assay). The chain couples TRBV20-1 to TRBJ1-2; possible D gene TRBD1, 6 bases. Sequenced: CD4+ T cells from blood, cultured in vitro. The receptor was isolated from a human donor who had recovered from COVID-19. The CDR3, as DNA: TGCAGTGCTAGAGGGACAAGACAGGAATTCTATGGCTACACCTTC. Its translation: CSARGTRQEFYGYTF.